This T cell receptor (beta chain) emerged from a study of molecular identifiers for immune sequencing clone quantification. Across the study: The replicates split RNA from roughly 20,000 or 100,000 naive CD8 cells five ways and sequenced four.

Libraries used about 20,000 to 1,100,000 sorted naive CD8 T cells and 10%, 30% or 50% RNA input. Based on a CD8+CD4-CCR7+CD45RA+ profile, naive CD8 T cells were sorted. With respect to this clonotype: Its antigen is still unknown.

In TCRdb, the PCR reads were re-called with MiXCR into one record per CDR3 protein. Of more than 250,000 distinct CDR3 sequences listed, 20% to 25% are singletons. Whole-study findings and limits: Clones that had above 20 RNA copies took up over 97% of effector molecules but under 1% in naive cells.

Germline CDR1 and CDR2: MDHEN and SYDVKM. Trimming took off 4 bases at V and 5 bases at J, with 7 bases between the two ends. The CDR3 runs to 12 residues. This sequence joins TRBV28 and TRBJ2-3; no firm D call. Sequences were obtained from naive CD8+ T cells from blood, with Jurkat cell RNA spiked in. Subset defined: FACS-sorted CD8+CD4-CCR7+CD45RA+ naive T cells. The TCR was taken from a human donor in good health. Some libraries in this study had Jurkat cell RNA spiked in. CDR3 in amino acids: CASSSQLDTQYF. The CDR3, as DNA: TGTGCCAGCAGTTCGCAATTAGATACGCAGTATTTT.